This TCR beta chain was observed in a study of T-cell memory formation after mild COVID-19. Study-wide results and limits: Within pre-infection memory, some responding clones were found, suggesting cross-reactive memory joined.

A single record per CDR3 protein comes from TCRdb applying MiXCR to the 5' RACE reads. In the table there are 200,000 to 250,000 distinct CDR3 sequences, 9% to 10% of which are singletons. Regarding this clonotype: Its antigen remains unknown.

This receptor was identified in a man aged 18 to 30 who had mild COVID-19 (a few samples of this study predate the infection). Cell type and time point are not known. Sequences were obtained from PBMCs or a T cell subset sorted from them (not recorded which).

CDR3 loop: CASSQENTQYF. For the CDR3, the DNA is TGCGCCAGCAGCCAAGAAAATACGCAGTATTTT. The J gene is TRBJ2-3, the V gene TRBV4-1; D is undetermined. The CDR3 is 11 residues long. Germline V gene sequence: CDR1 MGHRA, CDR2 YSYEKL. V lost 0 bases, J lost 7 bases, and 2 bases lay in between.